A selection of T cell receptor beta chains follows, all from one sample in a study of STAT5B mutations in CD4+ large granular lymphocyte leukemia. Sequencing was performed with immunoSEQ multiplex PCR; in TCRdb, only in-frame clones are kept and a portion is missing. The sample consists of roughly 30,000 clones, roughly 74% of them appearing once. Sample: CD4+ T cells from blood buffy coats. These TCRs come from a human donor in good health. Both conserved end residues are part of each CDR3. Fields, in order: D gene, clone size, J gene, V gene, CDR3 DNA, CDR3 protein. The D gene is left open where the match is weak. For some rows the clone size is stated as once, few or many, or as a class when expanded; others skip it.

NA | NA | TRBJ2-2 | TRBV2 | TGTGCCAGCAGTGAAGGGGGCGCCGGGACCGGGGAGCTGTTTTTT | CASSEGGAGTGELFF
TRBD1 | NA | TRBJ2-3 | TRBV2 | TGTGCCAGCAAAAAGGGACAGGGGGCGAACACAGATACGCAGTATTTT | CASKKGQGANTDTQYF
NA | NA | TRBJ2-3 | TRBV30 | TGTGCCTGGTCAACCGGGACGGCGGGCACAGATACGCAGTATTTT | CAWSTGTAGTDTQYF
NA | few | TRBJ1-6 | TRBV2 | TGTGCCAGCAACCAACAGGTCTATTCACCCCTCCACTTT | CASNQQVYSPLHF
TRBD1 | NA | TRBJ2-5 | TRBV5-1 | TGCGCCAGCAGTATTGGTGGGACAGGGGGAGAGACCCAGTACTTC | CASSIGGTGGETQYF
NA | NA | TRBJ2-1 | TRBV7-3 | TGTGCCAGCAGCGTGAACAGGGTGGGGTATGAGCAGTTCTTC | CASSVNRVGYEQFF
TRBD1 | few | TRBJ2-7 | TRBV2 | TGTGCCAGCAGCGCCGACAGGGGGCCAAGGTACGAGCAGTACTTC | CASSADRGPRYEQYF
TRBD1 | NA | TRBJ2-5 | TRBV7-2 | TGTGCCAGCAGCTTTCCGGGACAGGGGGGTCGAGAGACCCAGTACTTC | CASSFPGQGGRETQYF
TRBD1 | NA | TRBJ2-7 | TRBV9 | TGTGCCAGCAGCGCCAATACAGGGGGCGACGAGCAGTACTTC | CASSANTGGDEQYF
TRBD1 | NA | TRBJ2-3 | TRBV6-1 | TGTGCCAGCAGTAAACCCAGGGGGATGCCAGATACGCAGTATTTT | CASSKPRGMPDTQYF
NA | few | TRBJ2-1 | TRBV30 | TGTGCCTGGAGTCCCCCGTACAATGAGCAGTTCTTC | CAWSPPYNEQFF
NA | NA | TRBJ2-1 | TRBV14 | TGTGCCAGCAGCTATGGGGACTTCGGGTACAATGAGCAGTTCTTC | CASSYGDFGYNEQFF
TRBD1 | NA | TRBJ2-1 | TRBV18 | TGTGCCAGCTCACCGGTACAGGGGGATGAGCAGTTCTTC | CASSPVQGDEQFF
TRBD1 | NA | TRBJ2-7 | TRBV25-1 | TGTGCCAGCCAGGGACAGGGGATCCCCTACGAGCAGTACTTC | CASQGQGIPYEQYF
TRBD1 | NA | TRBJ1-3 | TRBV6-5 | TGTGCCAGCAGTTACGGGGACAGCTCTGGAAACACCATATATTTT | CASSYGDSSGNTIYF
NA | NA | TRBJ2-1 | TRBV7-2 | TGTGCCAGCAGCTTACAGGGGCTCAACTCCTACAATGAGCAGTTCTTC | CASSLQGLNSYNEQFF
NA | NA | TRBJ2-1 | TRBV7-9 | TGTGCCAGCAGCTACGGGGGGGCAGGGGGCAGTGAGCAGTTCTTC | CASSYGGAGGSEQFF
TRBD1 | NA | TRBJ1-5 | TRBV7-2 | TGTGCCAGCAGCTTAGGACAGGGCGAGCCCCAGCATTTT | CASSLGQGEPQHF
NA | NA | TRBJ1-5 | TRBV29-1 | TGCAGCGTTGCCGGACAGCCCAATCAGCCCCAGCATTTT | CSVAGQPNQPQHF
TRBD1 | NA | TRBJ1-5 | TRBV18 | TGTGCCAGCTCACCAAGCCGACAGGGGTCGGGACAGCCCCAGCATTTT | CASSPSRQGSGQPQHF
NA | NA | TRBJ1-2 | TRBV28 | TGTGCCAGCAGTTTAAAGCCGAACTATGGCTACACCTTC | CASSLKPNYGYTF
NA | NA | TRBJ2-2 | TRBV5-1 | TGCGCCAGCAGCTTGGCCGTCACCGGGGAGCTGTTTTTT | CASSLAVTGELFF
TRBD2 | NA | TRBJ2-2 | TRBV5-6 | TGTGCCAGCAGCCCTAGCGGGAGAAACACCGGGGAGCTGTTTTTT | CASSPSGRNTGELFF
TRBD1 | NA | TRBJ1-2 | TRBV28 | TGTGCCAGCAGTCCCCCGGACAGGGTAGAACGTGGCTACACCTTC | CASSPPDRVERGYTF
NA | NA | TRBJ1-4 | TRBV5-6 | TGTGCCAGCAGCTTACCAGGCCGTAATGAAAAACTGTTTTTT | CASSLPGRNEKLFF
NA | NA | TRBJ2-1 | TRBV28 | TGTGCCAGCAGTTTATGGGGGGGCCCGAACTCCTACAATGAGCAGTTCTTC | CASSLWGGPNSYNEQFF
NA | NA | TRBJ1-2 | TRBV29-1 | TGCAGCGTGGAACAGGGTTCTAACTATGGCTACACCTTC | CSVEQGSNYGYTF
TRBD1 | NA | TRBJ2-3 | TRBV28 | TGTGCCAGCAGCCAGGACAGGGGGCTGTGGGATACGCAGTATTTT | CASSQDRGLWDTQYF
NA | NA | TRBJ1-1 | TRBV4-3 | TGCGCCAGCAGCCCGCTTGGGGGGACCACTGAAGCTTTCTTT | CASSPLGGTTEAFF